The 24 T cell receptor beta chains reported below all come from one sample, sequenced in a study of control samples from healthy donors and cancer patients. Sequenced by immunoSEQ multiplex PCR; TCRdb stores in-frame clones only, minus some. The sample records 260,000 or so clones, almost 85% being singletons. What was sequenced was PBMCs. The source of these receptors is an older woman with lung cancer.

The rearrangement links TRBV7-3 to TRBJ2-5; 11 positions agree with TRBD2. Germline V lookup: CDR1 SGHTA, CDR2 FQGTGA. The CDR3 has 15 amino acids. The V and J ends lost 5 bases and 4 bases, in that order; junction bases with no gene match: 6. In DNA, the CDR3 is TGTGCCAGCAGCGCGGGGACTAGCGGTAGAGAGACCCAGTACTTC. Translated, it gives CASSAGTSGRETQYF. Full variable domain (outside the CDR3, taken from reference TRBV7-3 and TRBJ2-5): GAGVSQTPSNKVTEKGKYVELRCDPISGHTALYWYRQSLGQGPEFLIYFQGTGAADDSGLPNDRFFAVRPEGSVSTLKIQRTERGDSAVYLCASSAGTSGRETQYFGPGTRLLVL.

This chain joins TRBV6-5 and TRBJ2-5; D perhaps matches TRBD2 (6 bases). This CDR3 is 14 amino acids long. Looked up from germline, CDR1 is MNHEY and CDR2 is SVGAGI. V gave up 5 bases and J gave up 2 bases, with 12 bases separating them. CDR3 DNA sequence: TGTGCCAGCAGTCCCGGAGGGACTCAAGAGACCCAGTACTTC. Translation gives CASSPGGTQETQYF.

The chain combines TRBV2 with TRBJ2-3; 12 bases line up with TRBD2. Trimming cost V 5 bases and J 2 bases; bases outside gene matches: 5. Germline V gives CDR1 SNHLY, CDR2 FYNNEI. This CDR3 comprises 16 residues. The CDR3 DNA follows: TGTGCCAGCAGTTTCCCTAGCGGGGGGGCCACAGATACGCAGTATTTT. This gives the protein CASSFPSGGATDTQYF.

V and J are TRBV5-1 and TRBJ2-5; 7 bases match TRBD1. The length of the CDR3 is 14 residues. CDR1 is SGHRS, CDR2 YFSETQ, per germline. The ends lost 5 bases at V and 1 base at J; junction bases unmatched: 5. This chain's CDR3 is CASSIRTGQETQYF. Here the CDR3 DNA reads TGCGCCAGCAGTATCCGGACAGGCCAAGAGACCCAGTACTTC.

This chain's CDR3 is CASSSAGESAETQYF. The CDR3 DNA sequence: TGTGCCAGCAGCTCCGCCGGGGAGTCGGCGGAGACCCAGTACTTC. The chain links TRBV7-9 to TRBJ2-5; TRBD2 might be the D (5 bases). V shed 4 bases and J shed 5 bases, with 17 bases lying between them. This CDR3 contains 15 residues. Germline V CDR1 and CDR2: SEHNR, FQNEAQ (reference sequence).

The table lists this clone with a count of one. CDR3 nucleotides: TGCGCCAGCAGCTTGGGACAGGGGATTCTCAAGGATGGCTACACCTTC. Protein: CASSLGQGILKDGYTF. The chain recombines TRBV5-1 with TRBJ1-2; 8 bases map to TRBD1. Germline CDR1 and CDR2: SGHRS and YFSETQ. The CDR3 runs 16 residues. V was pared by 0 bases and J by 6 bases, with 10 bases of the junction left unmatched.

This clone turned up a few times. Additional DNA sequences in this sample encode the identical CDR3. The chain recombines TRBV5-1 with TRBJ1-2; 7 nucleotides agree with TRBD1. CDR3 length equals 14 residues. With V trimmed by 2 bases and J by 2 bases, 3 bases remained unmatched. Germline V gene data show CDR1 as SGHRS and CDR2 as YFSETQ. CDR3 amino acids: CASSFTGENYGYTF. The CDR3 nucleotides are TGCGCCAGCAGCTTTACAGGGGAGAACTATGGCTACACCTTC.

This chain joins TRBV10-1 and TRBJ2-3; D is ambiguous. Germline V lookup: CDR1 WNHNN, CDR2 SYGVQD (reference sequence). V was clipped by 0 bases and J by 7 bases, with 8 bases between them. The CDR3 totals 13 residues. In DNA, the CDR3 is TGCGCCAGCAGTGAGTCGCGGCAGAATACGCAGTATTTT. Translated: CASSESRQNTQYF.

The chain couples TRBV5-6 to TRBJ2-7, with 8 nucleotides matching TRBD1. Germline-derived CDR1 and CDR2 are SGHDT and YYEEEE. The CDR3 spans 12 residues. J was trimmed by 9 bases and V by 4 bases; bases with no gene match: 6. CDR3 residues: CASSRGQGGQYF. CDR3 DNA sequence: TGTGCCAGCAGCCGCGGACAGGGAGGGCAGTACTTC.

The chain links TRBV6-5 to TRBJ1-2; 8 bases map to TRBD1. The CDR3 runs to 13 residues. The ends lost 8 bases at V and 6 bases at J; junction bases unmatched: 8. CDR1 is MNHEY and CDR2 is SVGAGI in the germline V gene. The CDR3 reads CASRQGATHGYTF. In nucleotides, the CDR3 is TGTGCCAGCCGGCAGGGGGCCACCCATGGCTACACCTTC.

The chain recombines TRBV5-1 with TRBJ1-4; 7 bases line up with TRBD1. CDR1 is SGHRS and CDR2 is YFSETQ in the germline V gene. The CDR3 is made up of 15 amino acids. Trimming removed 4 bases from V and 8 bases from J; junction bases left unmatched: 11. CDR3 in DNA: TGCGCCAGCAGCAGGACCGGGACAGTAGAGGAAAAACTGTTTTTT. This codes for CASSRTGTVEEKLFF.

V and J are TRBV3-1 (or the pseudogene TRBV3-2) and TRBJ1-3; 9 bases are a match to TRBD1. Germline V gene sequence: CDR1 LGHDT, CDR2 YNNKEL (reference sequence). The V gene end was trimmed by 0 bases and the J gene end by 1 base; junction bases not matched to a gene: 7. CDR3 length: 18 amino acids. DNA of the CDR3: TGTGCCAGCAGCCAAGATTTCTCCGGACAGGGGTCTGGAAACACCATATATTTT. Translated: CASSQDFSGQGSGNTIYF.

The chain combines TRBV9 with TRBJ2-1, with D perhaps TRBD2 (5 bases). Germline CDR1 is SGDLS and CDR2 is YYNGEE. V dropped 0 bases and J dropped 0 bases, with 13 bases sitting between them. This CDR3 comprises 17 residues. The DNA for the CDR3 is TGTGCCAGCAGCGTAGCCCTACCGGGGAGCTCCTACAATGAGCAGTTCTTC. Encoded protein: CASSVALPGSSYNEQFF.

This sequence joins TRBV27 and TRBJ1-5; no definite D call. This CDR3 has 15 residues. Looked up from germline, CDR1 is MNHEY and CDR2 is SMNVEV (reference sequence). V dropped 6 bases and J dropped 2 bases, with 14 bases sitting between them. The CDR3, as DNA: TGTGCCAGCAGACCTAATACTTACGGCAATCAGCCCCAGCATTTT. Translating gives CASRPNTYGNQPQHF.

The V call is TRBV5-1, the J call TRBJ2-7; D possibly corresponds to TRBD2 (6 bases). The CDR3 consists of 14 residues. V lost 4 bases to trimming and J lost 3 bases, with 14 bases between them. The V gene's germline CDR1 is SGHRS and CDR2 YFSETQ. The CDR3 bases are TGCGCCAGCAGCGGGACTTCCTCCCTCTACGAGCAGTACTTC. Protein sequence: CASSGTSSLYEQYF.

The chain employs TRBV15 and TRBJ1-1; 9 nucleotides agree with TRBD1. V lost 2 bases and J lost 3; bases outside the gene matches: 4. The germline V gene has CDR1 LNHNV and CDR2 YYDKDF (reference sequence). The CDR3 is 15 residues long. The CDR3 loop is CATSRRRQGDTEAFF. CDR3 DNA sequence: TGTGCCACCAGCAGACGCAGACAGGGGGACACTGAAGCTTTCTTT.

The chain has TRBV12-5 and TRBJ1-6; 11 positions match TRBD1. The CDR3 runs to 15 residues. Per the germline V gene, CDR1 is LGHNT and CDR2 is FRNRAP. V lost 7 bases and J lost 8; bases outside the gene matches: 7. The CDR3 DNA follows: TGTGCTAGTGCCCAGGGACAGGGGGGACATTCACCCCTCCACTTT. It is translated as CASAQGQGGHSPLHF.

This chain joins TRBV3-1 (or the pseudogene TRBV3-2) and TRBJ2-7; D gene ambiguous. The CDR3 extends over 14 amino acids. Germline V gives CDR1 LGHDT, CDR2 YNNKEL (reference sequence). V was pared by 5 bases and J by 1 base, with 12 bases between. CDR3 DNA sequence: TGTGCCAGCAGCTCGATACGTGGTTCCTACGAGCAGTACTTC. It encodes CASSSIRGSYEQYF.

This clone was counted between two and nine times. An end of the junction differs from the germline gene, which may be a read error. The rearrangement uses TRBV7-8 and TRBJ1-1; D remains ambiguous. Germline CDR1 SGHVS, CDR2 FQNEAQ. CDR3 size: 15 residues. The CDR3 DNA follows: TGTGCCAGCCGCTTATTCAGTCCCGGAAACACTGAAGCTTTCTTT. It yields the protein CASRLFSPGNTEAFF.

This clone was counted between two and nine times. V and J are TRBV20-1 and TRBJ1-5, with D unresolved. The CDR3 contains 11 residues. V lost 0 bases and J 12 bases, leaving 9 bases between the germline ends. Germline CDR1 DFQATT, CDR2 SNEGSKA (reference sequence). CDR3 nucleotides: TGCAGTGCTAGAGATTCGCGGGGCCAGCATTTT. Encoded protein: CSARDSRGQHF.

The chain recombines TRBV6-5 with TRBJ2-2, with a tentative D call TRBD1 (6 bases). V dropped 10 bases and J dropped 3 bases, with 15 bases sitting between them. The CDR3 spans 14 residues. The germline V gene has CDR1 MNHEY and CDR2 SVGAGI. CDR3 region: CAIKRGLDTGELFF. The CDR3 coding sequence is TGTGCCATCAAGAGGGGGTTGGACACCGGGGAGCTGTTTTTT.

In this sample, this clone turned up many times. CDR3 in amino acids: CASSGDSNQPQHF. The DNA of the CDR3 is TGTGCCAGCTCCGGGGACAGCAATCAGCCCCAGCATTTT. The chain has TRBV11-2 and TRBJ1-5; D is perhaps TRBD1 (5 bases). Trimming removed 8 bases at V and 1 base at J, with 9 bases between. Germline CDR1 SGHAT, CDR2 FQNNGV. The CDR3 runs 13 residues.

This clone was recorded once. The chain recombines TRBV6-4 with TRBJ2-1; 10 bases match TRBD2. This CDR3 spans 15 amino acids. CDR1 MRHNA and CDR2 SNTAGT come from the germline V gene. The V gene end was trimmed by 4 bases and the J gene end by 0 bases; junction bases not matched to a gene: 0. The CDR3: CASSVAGGSYNEQFF. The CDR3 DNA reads TGTGCCAGCAGTGTAGCGGGGGGCTCCTACAATGAGCAGTTCTTC.

The CDR3 bases are TGTGCCAGCAGTCCGGACAGTAAGAACACTGAAGCTTTCTTT. This sequence encodes CASSPDSKNTEAFF. This chain uses TRBV3-1 (or the pseudogene TRBV3-2) with TRBJ1-1, with a tentative D call TRBD1 (6 bases). The CDR3 is 14 residues long. V was shortened by 6 bases and J by 1 base, with 12 bases between the two germline ends. Germline CDR1 reads LGHDT; CDR2 reads YNNKEL (reference sequence).